The 8 T cell receptor beta chains below all came from one sample that was sequenced in a study of spatial heterogeneity in lung cancer (dated by TCRdb to about 2019). Library creation used 5' RACE. The run used a NextSeq 500. TCRdb's own reprocessing of the public reads used fastp at Q25 and MiXCR and kept productive beta chains. Rows merge per CDR3 protein into single entries with the most common DNA and genes. This sample gives 6,500 to 8,500 distinct CDR3 sequences in total; around 8.9% of them show up just once. In total, the top ten clones hold around 24% of the sample. The time point label here, explained by the study, means: sample taken at primary tumor resection. The material sequenced was normal lung tissue next to the tumor, taken at surgery. The receptors were sampled from a male donor with early-stage non-small cell lung cancer.

This clonotype was detected ten times or more. The chain couples TRBV27 to TRBJ2-3; D not certain. Germline CDR1 and CDR2: MNHEY and SMNVEV (reference sequence). CDR3 length: 14 amino acids. V shed 4 bases and J shed 1 base, with 9 bases lying between them. The CDR3 DNA reads as TGTGCCAGCAGTTCTCAAAAGGGCACAGATACGCAGTATTTT. Its protein product is CASSSQKGTDTQYF.

This clonotype was recorded many times. The genes are TRBV6-2 or TRBV6-3 and TRBJ1-1, with a possible D match to TRBD1 (5 bases). The CDR3 length is 11 residues. Trimming removed 7 bases from V and 11 bases from J, with 14 bases in between. Germline-derived CDR1 and CDR2 are MNHEY and SVGEGT. This chain's CDR3 is CASTDTGGAFF. The CDR3 DNA follows: TGTGCCAGCACCGATACAGGAGGGGCTTTCTTT.

In this sample, this clonotype is medium-sized. The chain couples TRBV29-1 to TRBJ2-1, with 12 bases that match TRBD2. The CDR3 is 13 amino acids. The V segment lost 4 bases and the J segment 10 bases; nucleotides outside the gene matches: 5. Per the germline V gene, CDR1 is SQVTM and CDR2 is ANQGSEA. In nucleotides, the CDR3 is TGCAGCGTTGCTGGACTAGCGGGGAACGAGCAGTTCTTC. Amino acid sequence: CSVAGLAGNEQFF.

This clonotype has ten or more counts. The chain uses TRBV27 and TRBJ1-2, with TRBD1 as a possible D gene (6 bases). Trimming left V 5 bases short and J 8 bases short, with 9 bases between. The CDR3 spans 11 residues. CDR1 and CDR2 (germline): MNHEY, SMNVEV (reference sequence). CDR3 sequence reads: CASSQGKGYTF. As DNA, the CDR3 is TGTGCCAGCAGTCAGGGGAAAGGCTACACCTTC.

This clonotype was counted many times. The V and J genes are TRBV7-2 and TRBJ2-3; a weak D match, TRBD2 (5 bases). V was cut by 0 bases and J by 2 bases, with 18 bases left in between. Germline CDR1 reads SGHTA; CDR2 reads FQGNSA. The CDR3 is 18 residues long. This chain's CDR3 is CASSLAPLASVATDTQYF. CDR3 DNA sequence: TGTGCCAGCAGCTTAGCCCCCCTAGCCTCTGTTGCCACAGATACGCAGTATTTT.

This clonotype has a count of ten or more. The V gene is TRBV18, the J gene TRBJ2-7; TRBD2 is a possible D gene (6 bases). The V gene's germline CDR1 is KGHSH and CDR2 LQKENI. CDR3 length: 15 residues. Trimming took 0 bases from V and 4 from J, leaving 13 bases between them. CDR3 in amino acids: CASSPPEVGTYEQYF. CDR3 DNA: TGTGCCAGCTCACCACCGGAAGTTGGGACTTACGAGCAGTACTTC.

In its sample, this clonotype was seen many times. The chain has TRBV20-1 and TRBJ2-7; 12 bases map to TRBD2. J was trimmed by 4 bases and V by 2 bases; bases with no gene match: 3. The CDR3 covers 14 residues. Germline V gene sequence: CDR1 DFQATT, CDR2 SNEGSKA (reference sequence). The CDR3 coding sequence is TGCAGTGCTAGAACTAGCGGGAGGAGGTACGAGCAGTACTTC. Translating it yields CSARTSGRRYEQYF.

This clonotype appeared many times. The rearrangement uses TRBV5-1 and TRBJ2-3; D is undetermined. CDR1 and CDR2 from the germline V gene are SGHRS and YFSETQ. This CDR3 has 14 residues. V was shortened by 6 bases and J by 5 bases, with 16 bases between the two germline ends. DNA for the CDR3: TGCGCCAGCACTCTGGGCCAGAGAGGAGATACGCAGTATTTT. Its protein is CASTLGQRGDTQYF.